This T cell receptor (beta chain) was captured in a study of Graves' ophthalmopathy and Graves' hyperthyroidism. RNA transcripts served as template for amplifying TCR beta CDR3 sequences. HTBI-primed first-round RT-PCR preceded second-round multiplex PCR. TCRdb re-called the multiplex PCR reads through MiXCR, storing one row per CDR3 protein. The data contain 350,000 to 400,000 distinct CDR3 sequences, just over 15% of them singletons. Recruitment covered hyperthyroidism patients aged 18 to 65 whose new diagnosis was of under 2 months' duration. The PBMCs were taken from under 12 ml of fresh peripheral blood. Many counts were recorded for this clonotype. In germline, CDR1 is LGHNT, CDR2 FRNRAP. The CDR3 consists of 17 residues. J gave up 5 bases and V 0 bases, and 9 bases lay outside the gene matches.

This clonotype originated in a woman under 30 with stable Graves' hyperthyroidism. The sample comprised peripheral blood. V is TRBV12-5 and J is TRBJ2-5; 10 positions match TRBD1. The CDR3 bases are TGTGCTAGTGGTTTGGTCCTCGGACAGGGGGTACGGGAGACCCAGTACTTC. Amino acid sequence: CASGLVLGQGVRETQYF. The complete variable domain, with remaining parts taken from reference TRBV12-5 and TRBJ2-5, reads DARVTQTPRHKVTEMGQEVTMRCQPILGHNTVFWYRQTMMQGLELLAYFRNRAPLDDSGMPKDRFSAEMPDATLATLKIQPSEPRDSAVYFCASGLVLGQGVRETQYFGPGTRLLVL.